A single sample is the source of the 27 T cell receptor beta chains below, sequenced in a study of CD8 T cells in cerebrospinal fluid in Alzheimer's disease. TCRdb reprocessed the 10x single-cell sequencing reads; each CDR3 protein has one entry and no DNA is given. In all, the sample yields about a thousand distinct CDR3 sequences. The sample taken for sequencing was cerebrospinal fluid. The receptors shown here come from a human donor with mild cognitive impairment.

This clonotype ranks as large in terms of frequency. The V gene is TRBV7-2, the J gene TRBJ1-1; there is no DNA to check the TCRdb D call of TRBD1. Germline values: CDR1 SGHTA, CDR2 FQGNSA. This CDR3 spans 15 amino acids. The CDR3 here is CASSLVGGAGTEAFF.

Frequency places this clonotype as medium-sized (0.01 to 0.1%). The chain uses TRBV11-2 and TRBJ1-1; checking the TCRdb D call of TRBD1 is not possible without DNA. This CDR3 contains 16 residues. The germline V gene has CDR1 SGHAT and CDR2 FQNNGV. The CDR3 reads CASSLNQGAGNTEAFF.

Judged by frequency, this clonotype is medium-sized. The gene calls are TRBV4-3 and TRBJ2-7; the TRBD2 assignment by TCRdb is unverifiable without DNA. The CDR3 is 16 amino acids. Germline V gene data show CDR1 as LGHNA and CDR2 as YSLEER. The CDR3 loop reads CASSQDWTSANYEQYF.

This clonotype registers medium-sized (0.01 to 0.1%) by frequency. J is TRBJ2-1 and V is TRBV6-1. This CDR3 comprises 16 residues. In germline, CDR1 is MNHNS, CDR2 SASEGT. CDR3 residues: CASSDDLGLLYNEQFF.

By frequency, this clonotype registers medium-sized (0.01 to 0.1%). This CDR3 reads CASSVLGDDNSPLHF. The V and J genes are TRBV9 and TRBJ1-6. Looked up from germline, CDR1 is SGDLS and CDR2 is YYNGEE. The CDR3 contains 15 residues.

This clonotype shows up as medium-sized (0.01 to 0.1%) by frequency. CDR3 amino acids: CASKSGTSGTGELFF. This chain joins TRBV9 and TRBJ2-2; TCRdb's assignment of TRBD2 cannot be checked, as there is no DNA. Germline CDR1 reads SGDLS; CDR2 reads YYNGEE. The CDR3 is 15 amino acids.

Judged by frequency, this clonotype is medium-sized (0.01 to 0.1%). The chain's CDR3 is CASSEATSKKQFF. This chain uses TRBV10-2 with TRBJ2-1. This CDR3 contains 13 residues. CDR1 and CDR2 (germline): WSHSY, SAAADI.

According to its frequency, this clonotype is large. The chain employs TRBV24-1 and TRBJ2-1; lacking DNA, the TRBD1 call made by TCRdb goes unchecked. The CDR3 runs 13 residues. Germline assignment: CDR1 KGHDR and CDR2 SFDVKD. The CDR3 here is CATSEGDRGSVFF.

This chain uses TRBV19 with TRBJ2-2; TCRdb's D call of TRBD1 is untestable without DNA. This CDR3 region has 13 residues. Germline CDR1 is LNHDA and CDR2 is SQIVND (reference sequence). The chain's CDR3 is CASWGAGTGELFF.

The V gene is TRBV1, the J gene TRBJ2-5; TCRdb's D call of TRBD2 is untestable without DNA. TRBV1 is flagged as a pseudogene. The CDR3 sequence is 16 residues long. CDR3 residues: CTSSHPTSGDRETQYF.

This clonotype is called medium-sized (0.01 to 0.1%) based on its frequency. The chain has TRBV20-1 and TRBJ2-3; TCRdb calls TRBD1, which cannot be checked without DNA. Germline values: CDR1 DFQATT, CDR2 SNEGSKA (reference sequence). The CDR3 is made up of 13 amino acids. CDR3 region: CSARMGGTDTQYF.

This clonotype ranks as large (0.1 to 1%) in terms of frequency. The chain joins TRBV2 to TRBJ1-2; no DNA is available, so the TRBD1 call from TCRdb remains unchecked. CDR1 and CDR2 from the germline V gene are SNHLY and FYNNEI. This CDR3 is 14 amino acids long. This CDR3 reads CASNLQGADYGYTF.

By frequency, this clonotype registers medium-sized. The CDR3 is CASSWGKTAGANVLTF. The rearrangement links TRBV6-2 or TRBV6-3 to TRBJ2-6; without DNA, the TCRdb call of TRBD1 cannot be checked. CDR3 length equals 16 residues. Germline CDR1 is MNHEY and CDR2 is SVGEGT.

This clonotype ranks as large (0.1 to 1%) in terms of frequency. The V and J genes are TRBV29-1 and TRBJ2-1; TCRdb designates TRBD1, a call that cannot be tested without DNA. This CDR3 has 13 amino acids. Germline-derived CDR1 and CDR2 are SQVTM and ANQGSEA. The CDR3 spells CSVEARTSNEQFF.

According to its frequency, this clonotype is medium-sized (0.01 to 0.1%). This chain connects TRBV29-1 to TRBJ1-1; TCRdb's D gene call, TRBD1, goes unchecked for lack of DNA. The CDR3 extends over 15 amino acids. Germline assignment: CDR1 SQVTM and CDR2 ANQGSEA. Here the CDR3 reads CSVEGASGKRAEAFF.

Considering frequency, this clonotype is medium-sized. This rearrangement joins TRBV5-6 to TRBJ1-1; the TRBD1 assignment by TCRdb is unverifiable without DNA. The CDR3 length is 16 residues. The germline CDR1 and CDR2 sequences are SGHDT and YYEEEE. The CDR3 reads CASSLLAGTDNTEAFF.

By frequency, this clonotype registers large (0.1 to 1%). The chain is built from TRBV9 and TRBJ2-1; checking the TCRdb D call of TRBD1 is not possible without DNA. CDR1 SGDLS and CDR2 YYNGEE come from the germline V gene. The length of the CDR3 is 16 residues. The CDR3 loop is CASSVITGAGANEQFF.

This clonotype is deemed large (0.1 to 1%) by its frequency. This sequence joins TRBV7-7 and TRBJ2-3; TCRdb indicates TRBD1, and absent DNA this call remains unverified. The CDR3 is 15 residues long. The germline V gene has CDR1 SSHAT and CDR2 FNYEAQ (reference sequence). The CDR3: CASSPDRGRTDTQYF.

Its frequency marks this clonotype as medium-sized. V usage is TRBV4-3 and J usage is TRBJ2-3; TCRdb's D call of TRBD1 is untestable without DNA. In germline, CDR1 is LGHNA, CDR2 YSLEER. This CDR3 is built from 15 residues. CDR3 sequence: CASSQGGASTDTQYF.

This clonotype is large by frequency. CDR3 residues: CASAWLADTQYF. This chain uses TRBV12-3 or TRBV12-4 with TRBJ2-3. The CDR3 contains 12 residues.

Measured by frequency, this clonotype is medium-sized. The gene calls are TRBV12-3 or TRBV12-4 and TRBJ1-4; TCRdb indicates TRBD1, and absent DNA this call remains unverified. The CDR3 has 14 residues. CDR3 loop: CASSSSGSIEKLFF.

Its frequency marks this clonotype as medium-sized. The chain uses TRBV11-3 and TRBJ2-1; TCRdb calls TRBD1, which cannot be checked without DNA. The CDR3 consists of 15 residues. Germline assignment: CDR1 SGHNT and CDR2 YENEEA. The CDR3 region is CASSSPGQGAGEQFF.

This clonotype ranks as medium-sized in terms of frequency. The chain employs TRBV19 and TRBJ2-7. Germline-derived CDR1 and CDR2 are LNHDA and SQIVND (reference sequence). The CDR3 runs to 15 residues. The CDR3 loop reads CASSIDIEPTYEQYF. Based on the CDR3 plus reference TRBV19 and TRBJ2-7, the full variable domain is DGGITQSPKYLFRKEGQNVTLSCEQNLNHDAMYWYRQDPGQGLRLIYYSQIVNDFQKGDIAEGYSVSREKKESFPLTVTSAQKNPTAFYLCASSIDIEPTYEQYFGPGTRLTVT.

This clonotype ranks as medium-sized in terms of frequency. The chain joins TRBV5-1 to TRBJ2-5; TCRdb names TRBD1, which stays unverified in the absence of DNA. Germline loops: CDR1 SGHRS, CDR2 YFSETQ. CDR3 length: 14 residues. This CDR3 is CASTPSGGEETQYF.

By frequency, this clonotype registers medium-sized. The CDR3 loop reads CASSFRGRTEAFF. The V call is TRBV27, the J call TRBJ1-1. Germline V gene lookup returns CDR1 MNHEY and CDR2 SMNVEV (reference sequence). This CDR3 has 13 amino acids.

Measured by frequency, this clonotype is medium-sized. The V call is TRBV12-3 or TRBV12-4, the J call TRBJ1-2. The CDR3 loop spans 13 amino acids. The CDR3 sequence is CASGGGLGYGYTF.

Frequency places this clonotype as medium-sized. This sequence joins TRBV5-4 and TRBJ1-2; TCRdb proposes TRBD1, but this gene call is untestable without DNA. Germline values: CDR1 SGHNT, CDR2 YYREEE (reference sequence). This CDR3 is built from 13 residues. The CDR3 region is CASSYDRGYGYTF. The full variable domain, with the rest looked up from reference TRBV5-4 and TRBJ1-2, is ETGVTQSPTHLIKTRGQQVTLRCSSQSGHNTVSWYQQALGQGPQFIFQYYREEENGRGNFPPRFSGLQFPNYSSELNVNALELDDSALYLCASSYDRGYGYTFGSGTRLTVV.